This T cell receptor (beta chain) was recorded in a study of blood T cells in healthy people across ages. Study-wide results and caveats: While age rose, TCR beta diversity per million T cells dropped in a roughly linear way.

The CDR3 has 16 amino acids. Trimming stripped 0 bases from V and 0 bases from J, with 13 bases between. Germline V gene data show CDR1 as SGHRS and CDR2 as YFSETQ. The total RNA that was extracted per sample amounted to at least 6 micrograms. The table lists this clonotype with a few counts. Its antigen is currently unknown. A second roughly 7 to 11 cycle PCR used barcoded and J-beta primers. TCRdb recomputed calls from the 5' RACE reads with MiXCR, one row per CDR3 protein. The data hold about a million distinct CDR3 sequences, with roughly half observed a single time. This chain joins TRBV5-1 and TRBJ2-7, with a weak D call TRBD2 (6 bases). The receptor's source is a woman aged 55-69 years in good health. The source material was blood. The CDR3 protein is CASSLEGGGSSYEQYF. CDR3 DNA: TGCGCCAGCAGCTTGGAGGGAGGCGGTAGCTCCTACGAGCAGTACTTC.